The following is a TCR beta chain sequence with its context. The clone's antigen remains unknown. No base qualities exist here, and no much larger clone lies one base off it. The data are from a study of shared clonotypes between healthy human individuals (TCRdb year 2020). For context, the study as a whole: A couple of women and three men aged 18 to 49 years were included in the cohort. To increase sequencing depth and limit assay-specific biases, different laboratories used diverse techniques to prepare libraries and sequence TCR repertoires. Per donor, leukapheresis produced somewhere between about 0.85 and 8.9 billion PBMCs. The study deeply sequenced blood TCR repertoires of about 5 healthy adults to estimate repertoire size and the extent of clonotype sharing between individuals.

Summary of the overall study and its limitations: Only blood was sampled, and tissue TCR repertoires likely differ from those in blood. Pairwise subsampling indicated that sequencing depth was expected to affect the degree of clonotype sharing among donors. Because the study included only a small number of donors, the genetic and exposure-history diversity represented was limited.

Using the deep immunoSEQ assay, TCR CDR3 regions were amplified from genomic DNA by multiplex PCR. Genomic DNA extracted from each cell subset was distributed evenly over all wells of several immunoSEQ 96-well plates, and each plate served as one replicate. Each replicate PCR for unsorted PBMC received about 300 ng genomic DNA, equal to 25,000 to 30,000 T cell genomes. Ten immunoSEQ deep assay plates were used to sequence unsorted PBMC genomic DNA. The purified libraries were quantified using a Qubit 3.0 fluorometer, sized with a Bioanalyzer 2100, and then quantified again using the KAPA Library Quantification kit. A separate single-read 150-cycle Illumina NextSeq 550 flow cell was used to sequence each immunoSEQ 96-well plate. As for how the authors treated the data: Because the immunoSEQ output included only junctional sequences and no quality scores, the filtering could not be the same as the filtering used for full-length reads. Sequences were annotated with PyIR, a Python wrapper for IgBLAST v1.9, using IMGT germline references to assign V/J genes and CDR3. Any read was removed if the V/J assignment was weak (E-value above 1e-6), the CDR3 was missing, or the read contained stop codons, out-of-frame junctions, or ambiguous translated residues. V3J clonotypes were defined by identical inferred V gene, J gene, and CDR3 amino acid sequence. Percentage overlap between repertoires was calculated by dividing the number of shared unique clonotypes by the size of the smaller repertoire. Three approaches were used to assess repertoire richness: RTK rarefaction, the Chao1 estimator, and Recon v2.1 estimates of unobserved clonotypes. This immuneACCESS table, as held by TCRdb, lists in-frame sequences with V and J called but not all clones. Of the missing ones, under half trace to an unresolved V gene in checked studies; the others have no known cause. From that table come the V and J calls and clone size; the DNA was used to work out D and trimming. This sample comprises 400,000 to 500,000 clones, about 82% of them detected only once. Jointly, the top ten make up over 10% of the sample.

Donors were healthy HIV-negative adults with no recently reported acute infections or vaccinations. Every donor was a Caucasian adult residing in Nashville, Tennessee, USA. For unsorted samples, tens of millions of PBMCs were counted, and genomic DNA was extracted using the QIAamp DNA Blood Mini kit. After blood collection by leukapheresis, PBMCs were isolated using Ficoll-Histopaque density gradient centrifugation and then cryopreserved in the vapor phase of liquid nitrogen. The CDR3 has 16 amino acids, counting the end cysteine and phenylalanine. Just the 48-base CDR3 DNA is kept, in frame starting at base 1. V is trimmed back by 4 bases and J by 4 bases, and the junction contains 11 bases that no gene match accounts for. Reading the germline V gene gives CDR1 SGHRS and CDR2 YFSETQ.

Sequenced sample: PBMCs. The chain couples TRBV5-1 to TRBJ2-1; 7 of the junction bases match TRBD2. This TCR was recovered from a woman between 40 and 55 years old in good health. Some clones in this sample may be carry-over from other donors' samples. The base sequence is TGCGCCAGCAGCCGTAGCGGAGCGGGGTTGTACAATGAGCAGTTCTTC. Translated, it gives CASSRSGAGLYNEQFF.